This TCR beta chain was observed in a study of immune evolution from preneoplasia to lung adenocarcinoma. As concerns this clone: Its matching antigen is unknown.

The CDR3 has 16 residues. The junction had 6 bases not matched to a gene; V was cut back by 2 bases and J by 6 bases. The V gene's germline CDR1 is LNHDA and CDR2 SQIVND (reference sequence). Study-level findings and limits: From normal lung to invasive adenocarcinoma, top clone frequencies appeared to decrease. T cell clonality was higher in KRAS-mutant than EGFR-mutant or wild-type nodules.

Resections took place in Japan or China from the mid-2010s to the late 2010s. Profiled with immunoSEQ multiplex PCR; TCRdb holds only in-frame clones, not every one. The table includes just over 4,000 clones, 80% to 90% detected once. This receptor was obtained from a donor aged 70 or older with lung adenocarcinoma. Sample: FFPE minimally invasive lung adenocarcinoma tissue. V gene TRBV19 combines with J gene TRBJ2-3; 12 nucleotides line up with TRBD2. The CDR3 spells CASSIPSLAGGDTQYF. The CDR3 DNA follows: TGTGCCAGTAGTATACCCTCGCTAGCGGGAGGGGATACGCAGTATTTT.